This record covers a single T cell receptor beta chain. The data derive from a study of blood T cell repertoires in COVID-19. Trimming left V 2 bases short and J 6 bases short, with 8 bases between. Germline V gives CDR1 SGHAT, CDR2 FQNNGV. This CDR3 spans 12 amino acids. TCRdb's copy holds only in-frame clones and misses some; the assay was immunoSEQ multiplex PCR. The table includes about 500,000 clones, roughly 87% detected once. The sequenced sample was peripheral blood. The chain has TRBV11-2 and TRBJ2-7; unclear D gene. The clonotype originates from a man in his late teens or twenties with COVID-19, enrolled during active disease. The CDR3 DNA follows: TGTGCCAGCAGCTTATTGAGCTTCGAGCAGTACTTC. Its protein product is CASSLLSFEQYF.